The clone carrying this T cell receptor beta chain was detected only a few times. The antigen is unknown. TCRdb reanalysed the 5' RACE reads using MiXCR and keeps one entry per CDR3 protein. The sample holds under 300,000 distinct CDR3 sequences, roughly 8.2% seen once. The data were obtained in a study of T-cell memory formation after mild COVID-19. For the study at large: Across donors, TCR clusters were largely donor specific.

Whole-study findings and limits: Clones that contracted from day 15 to 85 were balanced CD4/CD8, while later expanders leaned CD4+. Contracting CD4+ clones sat mainly in CM and EM; CD8+ in EMRA. A subset of responding clones appeared in pre-infection memory, suggesting cross-reactive memory joined.

The sample was PBMCs or a T cell subset sorted from them (not recorded which). The receptor was derived from a man between 18 and 29 years old who had mild COVID-19 (a few samples of this study predate the infection). Cell type and time point are not known.

CDR3 nucleotide sequence: TGTGCCAGCAGACCGCTCCGGGACAGGGGATCCGATACGCAGTATTTT. Amino acid sequence: CASRPLRDRGSDTQYF. This chain uses TRBV7-8 with TRBJ2-3, with TRBD1 identical over 10 bases. The CDR3 has 16 residues. The junction had 12 bases not matched to a gene; V was cut back by 6 bases and J by 6 bases. The germline V gene has CDR1 SGHVS and CDR2 FQNEAQ.